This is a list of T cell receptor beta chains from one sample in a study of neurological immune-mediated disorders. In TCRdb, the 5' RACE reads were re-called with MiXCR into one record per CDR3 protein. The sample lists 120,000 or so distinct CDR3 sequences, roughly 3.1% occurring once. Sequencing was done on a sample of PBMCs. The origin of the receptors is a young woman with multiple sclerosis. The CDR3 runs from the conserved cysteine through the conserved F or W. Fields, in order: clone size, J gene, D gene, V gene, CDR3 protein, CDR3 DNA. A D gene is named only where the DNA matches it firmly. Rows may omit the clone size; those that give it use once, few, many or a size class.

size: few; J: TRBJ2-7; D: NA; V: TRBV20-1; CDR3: CSARETGQDYEQYF; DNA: TGCAGTGCTAGGGAGACAGGCCAGGACTACGAGCAGTACTTC
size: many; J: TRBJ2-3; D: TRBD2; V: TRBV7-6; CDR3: CASSNQLADNTDTQYF; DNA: TGTGCCAGCAGCAACCAACTAGCGGACAACACAGATACGCAGTATTTT
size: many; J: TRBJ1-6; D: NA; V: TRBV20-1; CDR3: CSARDRGRNSPLHF; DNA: TGCAGTGCTAGAGATCGGGGGAGGAATTCACCCCTCCACTTT
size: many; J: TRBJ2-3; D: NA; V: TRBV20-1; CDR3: CSARDLKGTDTQYF; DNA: TGCAGTGCTAGAGATCTGAAGGGCACAGATACGCAGTATTTT
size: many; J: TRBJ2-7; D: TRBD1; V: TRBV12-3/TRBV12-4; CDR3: CASSTGTGGYEQYF; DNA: TGTGCCAGCAGCACCGGGACAGGGGGGTACGAGCAGTACTTC
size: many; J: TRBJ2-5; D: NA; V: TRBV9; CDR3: CASSPHVQETQYF; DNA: TGTGCCAGCAGCCCCCACGTGCAAGAGACCCAGTACTTC
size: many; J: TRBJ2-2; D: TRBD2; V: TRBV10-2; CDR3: CASSITGTSGSDGELFF; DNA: TGCGCCAGCAGTATCACCGGGACTAGCGGGAGTGATGGGGAGCTGTTTTTT
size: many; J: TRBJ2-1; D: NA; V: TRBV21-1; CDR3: CASSKERSDMAGTDPRNNEQFF; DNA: TGTGCCAGCAGCAAAGAGAGATCCGATATGGCCGGGACAGACCCAAGGAACAATGAGCAGTTCTTC
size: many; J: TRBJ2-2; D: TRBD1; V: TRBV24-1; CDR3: CATSGTGDQTGELFF; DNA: TGTGCCACCAGTGGGACAGGGGACCAAACCGGGGAGCTGTTTTTT
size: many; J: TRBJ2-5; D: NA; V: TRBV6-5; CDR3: CASIDSGGQETQYF; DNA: TGTGCCAGCATTGATAGCGGAGGCCAAGAGACCCAGTACTTC
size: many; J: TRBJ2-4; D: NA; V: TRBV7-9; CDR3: CASSKDGSAKNIQYF; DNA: TGTGCCAGCAGCAAAGACGGTTCCGCCAAAAACATTCAGTACTTC
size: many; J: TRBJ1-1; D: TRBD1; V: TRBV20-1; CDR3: CSARVTGGVGTEAFF; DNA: TGCAGTGCTAGGGTCACAGGGGGCGTTGGAACTGAAGCTTTCTTT
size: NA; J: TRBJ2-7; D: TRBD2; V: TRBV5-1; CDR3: CASSSQAGPEQYF; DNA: TGCGCCAGCAGCTCGCAAGCGGGGCCCGAGCAGTACTTC
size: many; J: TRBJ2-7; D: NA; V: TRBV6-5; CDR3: CASSYESFPGEQYF; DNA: TGTGCCAGCAGTTACGAGAGCTTTCCGGGGGAGCAGTACTTC
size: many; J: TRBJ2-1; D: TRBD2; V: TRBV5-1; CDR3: CASSPGTSGRLINEQFF; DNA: TGCGCCAGCAGCCCTGGGACTAGCGGGAGACTGATCAATGAGCAGTTCTTC
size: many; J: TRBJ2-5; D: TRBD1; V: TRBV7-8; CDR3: CASSSSRGQETQYF; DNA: TGTGCCAGCAGCTCGTCCAGGGGGCAAGAGACCCAGTACTTC
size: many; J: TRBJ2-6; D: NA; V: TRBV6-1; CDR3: CASSEALADRPWHWVGGANVLTF; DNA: TGTGCCAGCAGTGAAGCGCTAGCCGACAGGCCTTGGCACTGGGTCGGTGGGGCCAACGTCCTGACTTTC
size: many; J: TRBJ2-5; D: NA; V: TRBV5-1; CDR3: CASSFEETQYF; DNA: TGCGCCAGCAGCTTTGAGGAGACCCAGTACTTC
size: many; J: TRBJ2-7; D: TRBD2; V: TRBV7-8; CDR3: CASSGLAGGSYEQYF; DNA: TGTGCCAGCAGCGGACTAGCGGGCGGATCCTACGAGCAGTACTTC
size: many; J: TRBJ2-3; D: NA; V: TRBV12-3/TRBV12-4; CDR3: CASSSRDSTDTQYF; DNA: TGTGCCAGCAGTTCCCGGGACAGCACAGATACGCAGTATTTT
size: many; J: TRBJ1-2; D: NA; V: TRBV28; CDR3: CASSFGGVVDGYTF; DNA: TGTGCCAGCAGTTTCGGGGGGGTAGTAGATGGCTACACCTTC
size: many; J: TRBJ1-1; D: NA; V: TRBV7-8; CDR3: CASSLIKGPNTEAFF; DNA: TGTGCCAGCAGCCTAATAAAGGGTCCGAACACTGAAGCTTTCTTT
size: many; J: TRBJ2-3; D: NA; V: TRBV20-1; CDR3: CSVRTATDTQYF; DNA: TGCAGTGTACGGACTGCCACAGATACGCAGTATTTT
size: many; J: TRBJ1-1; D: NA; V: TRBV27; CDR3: CASSVSGMNTEAFF; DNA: TGTGCCAGCAGCGTCAGCGGCATGAACACTGAAGCTTTCTTT
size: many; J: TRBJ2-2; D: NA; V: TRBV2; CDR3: CASRKQGDNTGELFF; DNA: TGTGCCAGCAGGAAGCAGGGAGACAACACCGGGGAGCTGTTTTTT
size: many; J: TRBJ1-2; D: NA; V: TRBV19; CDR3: CASSINLPTAAYGYTF; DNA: TGTGCCAGTAGTATCAACCTTCCTACAGCGGCCTATGGCTACACCTTC
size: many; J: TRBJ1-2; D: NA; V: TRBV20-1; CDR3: CSAKSGYGYTF; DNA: TGCAGTGCAAAAAGTGGATATGGCTACACCTTC
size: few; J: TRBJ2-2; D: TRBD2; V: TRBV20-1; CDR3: CSAGTSSGTGELFF; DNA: TGCAGTGCCGGGACTAGTTCGGGCACCGGGGAGCTGTTTTTT
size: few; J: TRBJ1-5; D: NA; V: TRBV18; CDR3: CASSPVGGASNQPQHF; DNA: TGTGCCAGCTCACCGGTCGGGGGTGCAAGCAATCAGCCCCAGCATTTT